Listed here are 8 T cell receptor beta chains from one sample, sequenced in a study of CD8+CD57+ T cells in acquired aplastic anemia. Only patients with CD8+CD57+ cell expansion on flow cytometry were chosen for sequencing. Genomic DNA, the template, was used for profiling of the TCR beta VDJ and CDR3. TCRdb used MiXCR to reprocess the reads, holding one entry per CDR3 protein. This table has hundreds of thousands of distinct CDR3 sequences, 45% to 65% appearing once. Sequencing was done on a sample of sorted CD4+, CD8+, or CD8+CD57+ T cells (not recorded which) from PBMCs. The receptors originated from a human donor with aplastic anemia.

On this clonotype itself: At one end, the junction sequence differs from germline, possibly due to a read error. The chain is built from TRBV5-1 and TRBJ1-1, with D possibly being TRBD1 (6 bases). This CDR3 comprises 20 residues. CDR1 and CDR2 (germline): SGHRS, YFSETQ. CDR3 nucleotides: TGCGCCAGCAGCTTAGGACCTAGCAGGGGAGTAGGCTCTGGAAACACTGAGGCTTTCTTT. Translated: CASSLGPSRGVGSGNTEAFF.

The chain carries TRBV19 and TRBJ1-5, with D perhaps TRBD1 (6 bases). Germline V gene data show CDR1 as LNHDA and CDR2 as SQIVND (reference sequence). With 6 bases removed from V and 8 bases from J, the gap between germline ends came to 14 bases. The CDR3 sequence is 13 residues long. CDR3 DNA: TGTGCCAGTAGACTACAGGGACTAGAGCCCCAGCATTTT. Translating gives CASRLQGLEPQHF.

This clonotype was seen a few times. This chain connects TRBV20-1 to TRBJ2-1; D not certain. V shed 5 bases and J shed 3 bases, with 11 bases lying between them. Germline values: CDR1 DFQATT, CDR2 SNEGSKA (reference sequence). The CDR3 has 13 amino acids. The CDR3 DNA reads as TGCAGTGCTGTGCTGGCCGGCTACAATGAGCAGTTCTTC. It yields the protein CSAVLAGYNEQFF.

The V and J genes are TRBV7-9 and TRBJ2-7, with D unclear. Germline V CDR1 and CDR2: SEHNR, FQNEAQ (reference sequence). The CDR3 contains 14 residues. V was pared by 6 bases and J by 3 bases, with 15 bases between. The CDR3 coding sequence is TGTGCCAGCAGTCACCCTGGAAGAATCTACGAGCAGTACTTC. As protein: CASSHPGRIYEQYF.

The sample holds many counts of this clonotype. DNA for the CDR3: TGTGCCAGCAGTGAGCAGGACAGGGCAAGTGGCTACACCTTC. Its translation: CASSEQDRASGYTF. The rearrangement joins TRBV6-1 to TRBJ1-2; the match to TRBD1 covers 8 bases. Germline loops: CDR1 MNHNS, CDR2 SASEGT. Germline trimming cut 3 bases from V and 7 bases from J; bases unmatched to any gene: 7. This CDR3 region has 14 residues.

V usage is TRBV20-1 and J usage is TRBJ2-7; TRBD2 aligns across 8 bases. The CDR3 runs to 13 residues. Germline V gene lookup returns CDR1 DFQATT and CDR2 SNEGSKA (reference sequence). V lost 3 bases, J lost 5 bases, and 6 bases stayed unmatched. Here the CDR3 reads CSASFSGVNEQYF. CDR3 nucleotide sequence: TGCAGTGCTAGCTTTAGCGGGGTCAACGAGCAGTACTTC.

The chain recombines TRBV24-1 with TRBJ2-3, with 8 bases that match TRBD2. V gave up 3 bases and J gave up 5 bases; unmatched junction bases: 6. The CDR3 is 15 amino acids. Germline CDR1 is KGHDR and CDR2 is SFDVKD. CDR3 nucleotides: TGTGCCACCAGTGATCGGGACCGGGGGGGAGATACGCAGTATTTT. This translates into CATSDRDRGGDTQYF.

A single count supports this clonotype. This chain links TRBV9 with TRBJ1-1; 9 bases fit TRBD1. Germline CDR1 reads SGDLS; CDR2 reads YYNGEE. CDR3 size: 15 residues. The J segment lost 4 bases and the V segment lost 4 bases, leaving 8 bases of the junction unmatched. CDR3 region: CASSPPDRGITEAFF. DNA for the CDR3: TGTGCCAGCAGCCCACCGGACAGGGGTATCACTGAAGCTTTCTTT.